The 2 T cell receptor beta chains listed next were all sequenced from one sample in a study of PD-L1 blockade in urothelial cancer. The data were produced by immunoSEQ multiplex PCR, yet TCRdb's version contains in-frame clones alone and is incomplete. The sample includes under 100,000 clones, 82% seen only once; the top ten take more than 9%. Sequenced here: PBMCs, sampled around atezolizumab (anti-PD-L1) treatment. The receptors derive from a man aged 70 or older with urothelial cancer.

The CDR3 DNA reads as TGTGCCAGCAGCTTAGAGGGGGGGCAGGGTGGCTACACCTTC. Its translation: CASSLEGGQGGYTF. J is TRBJ1-2 and V is TRBV11-2; weak D call: TRBD1 (6 bases). Germline CDR1 is SGHAT and CDR2 is FQNNGV. The CDR3 contains 14 residues. Trimming took 0 bases from V and 7 from J, leaving 12 bases between them.

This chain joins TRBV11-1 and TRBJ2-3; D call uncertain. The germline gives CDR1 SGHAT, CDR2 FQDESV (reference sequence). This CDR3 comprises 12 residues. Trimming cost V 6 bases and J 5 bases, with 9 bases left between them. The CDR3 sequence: CASRSTGDTQYF. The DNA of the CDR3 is TGTGCCAGCAGATCTACTGGAGATACGCAGTATTTT.